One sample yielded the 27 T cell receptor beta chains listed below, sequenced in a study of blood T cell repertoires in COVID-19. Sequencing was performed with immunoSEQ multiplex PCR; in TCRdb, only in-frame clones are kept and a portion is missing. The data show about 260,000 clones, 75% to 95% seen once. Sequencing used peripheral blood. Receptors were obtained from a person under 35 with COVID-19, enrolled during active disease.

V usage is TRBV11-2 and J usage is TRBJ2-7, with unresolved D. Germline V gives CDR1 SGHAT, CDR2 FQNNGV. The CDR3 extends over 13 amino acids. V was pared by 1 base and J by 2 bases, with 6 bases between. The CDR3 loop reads CASSLALTYEQYF. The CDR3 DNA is TGTGCCAGCAGCTTAGCACTAACCTACGAGCAGTACTTC.

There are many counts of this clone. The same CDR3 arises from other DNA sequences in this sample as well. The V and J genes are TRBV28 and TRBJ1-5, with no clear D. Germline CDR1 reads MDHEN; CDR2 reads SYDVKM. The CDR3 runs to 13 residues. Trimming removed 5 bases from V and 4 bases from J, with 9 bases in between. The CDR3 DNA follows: TGTGCCAGCAGTCCGGACTGGAATCAGCCCCAGCATTTT. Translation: CASSPDWNQPQHF.

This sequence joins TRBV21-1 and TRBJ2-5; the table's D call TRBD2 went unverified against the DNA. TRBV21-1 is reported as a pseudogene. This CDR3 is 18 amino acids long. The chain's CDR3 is CASSKGWLAGEVRETQYF. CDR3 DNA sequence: TGTGCCAGCAGCAAAGGTTGGCTAGCGGGAGAGGTGCGGGAGACCCAGTACTTC.

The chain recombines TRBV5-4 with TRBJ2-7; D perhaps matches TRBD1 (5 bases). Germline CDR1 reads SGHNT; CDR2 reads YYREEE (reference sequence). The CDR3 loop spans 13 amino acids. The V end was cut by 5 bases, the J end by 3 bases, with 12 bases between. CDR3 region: CASSFGANYEQYF. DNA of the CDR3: TGTGCCAGCAGTTTTGGGGCCAACTACGAGCAGTACTTC.

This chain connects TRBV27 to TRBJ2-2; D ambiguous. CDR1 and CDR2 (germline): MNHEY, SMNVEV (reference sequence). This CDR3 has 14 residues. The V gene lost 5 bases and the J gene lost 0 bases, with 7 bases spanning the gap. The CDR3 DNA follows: TGTGCCAGCAGTCTATTCGCGAACACCGGGGAGCTGTTTTTT. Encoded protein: CASSLFANTGELFF.

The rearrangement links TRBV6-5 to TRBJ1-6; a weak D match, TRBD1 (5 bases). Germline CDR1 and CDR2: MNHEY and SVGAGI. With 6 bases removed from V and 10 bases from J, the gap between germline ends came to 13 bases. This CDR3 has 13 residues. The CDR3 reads CASRKQGGSPLHF. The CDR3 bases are TGTGCCAGCAGGAAGCAGGGAGGCTCACCCCTCCACTTT.

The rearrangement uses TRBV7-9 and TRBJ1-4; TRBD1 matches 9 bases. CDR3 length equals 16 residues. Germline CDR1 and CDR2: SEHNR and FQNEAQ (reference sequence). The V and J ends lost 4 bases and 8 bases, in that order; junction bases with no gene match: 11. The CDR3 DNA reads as TGTGCCAGCAGCTCAAGCCCGGGACAGGGAAAAGAAAAACTGTTTTTT. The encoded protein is CASSSSPGQGKEKLFF.

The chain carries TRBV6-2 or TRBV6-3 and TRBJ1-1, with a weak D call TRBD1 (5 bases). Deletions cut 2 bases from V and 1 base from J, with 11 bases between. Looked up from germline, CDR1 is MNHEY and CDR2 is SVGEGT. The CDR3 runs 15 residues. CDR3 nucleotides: TGTGCCAGCAGTTACAAGGAGGGGCGGAACACTGAAGCTTTCTTT. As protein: CASSYKEGRNTEAFF.

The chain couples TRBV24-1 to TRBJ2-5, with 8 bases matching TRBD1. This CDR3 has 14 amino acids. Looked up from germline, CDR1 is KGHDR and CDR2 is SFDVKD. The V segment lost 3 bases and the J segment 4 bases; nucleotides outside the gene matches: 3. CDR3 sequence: CATSDPTGVETQYF. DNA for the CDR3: TGTGCCACCAGTGATCCGACAGGGGTAGAGACCCAGTACTTC.

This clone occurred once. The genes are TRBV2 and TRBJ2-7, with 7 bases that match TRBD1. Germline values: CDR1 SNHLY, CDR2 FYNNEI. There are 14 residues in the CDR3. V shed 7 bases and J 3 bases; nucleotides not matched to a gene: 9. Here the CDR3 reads CASTEPGQNYEQYF. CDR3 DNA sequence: TGTGCCAGCACCGAACCGGGACAGAACTACGAGCAGTACTTC.

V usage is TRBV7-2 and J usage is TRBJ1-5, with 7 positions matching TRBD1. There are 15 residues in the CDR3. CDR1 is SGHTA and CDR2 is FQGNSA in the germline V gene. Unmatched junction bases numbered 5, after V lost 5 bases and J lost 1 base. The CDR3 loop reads CASSPGGSSNQPQHF. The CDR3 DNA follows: TGTGCCAGCAGCCCAGGGGGATCGAGCAATCAGCCCCAGCATTTT.

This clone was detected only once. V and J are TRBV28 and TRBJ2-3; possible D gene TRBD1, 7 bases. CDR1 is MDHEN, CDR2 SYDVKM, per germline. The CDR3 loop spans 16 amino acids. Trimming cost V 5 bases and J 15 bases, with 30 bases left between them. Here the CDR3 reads CASSPVEGAKRDRRYF. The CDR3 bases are TGTGCCAGCAGTCCCGTGGAGGGGGCGAAACGGGATCGAAGATATTTT.

In DNA, the CDR3 is TGTGCCAGTAGTATCGGTGGCAGGGCGGGCTACACCTTC. Its protein is CASSIGGRAGYTF. The chain carries TRBV19 and TRBJ1-2, with D possibly matching TRBD1 (5 bases). The CDR3 has 13 amino acids. Germline-derived CDR1 and CDR2 are LNHDA and SQIVND (reference sequence). V gave up 3 bases and J gave up 8 bases, with 13 bases separating them.

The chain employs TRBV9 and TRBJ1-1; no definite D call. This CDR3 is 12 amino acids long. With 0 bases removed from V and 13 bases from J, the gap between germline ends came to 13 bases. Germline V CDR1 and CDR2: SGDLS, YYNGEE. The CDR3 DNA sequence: TGTGCCAGCAGCGTAGATTCGGGTCTGGTTTTCTTT. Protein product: CASSVDSGLVFF.

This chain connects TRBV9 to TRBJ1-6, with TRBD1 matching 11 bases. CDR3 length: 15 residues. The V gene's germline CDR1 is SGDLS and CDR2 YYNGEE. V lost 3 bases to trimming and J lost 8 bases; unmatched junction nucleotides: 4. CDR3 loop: CASSDGQGADSPLHF. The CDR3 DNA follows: TGTGCCAGCAGCGACGGACAGGGGGCTGATTCACCCCTCCACTTT. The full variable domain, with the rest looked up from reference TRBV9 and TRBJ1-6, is DSGVTQTPKHLITATGQRVTLRCSPRSGDLSVYWYQQSLDQGLQFLIQYYNGEERAKGNILERFSAQQFPDLHSELNLSSLELGDSALYFCASSDGQGADSPLHFGNGTRLTVT.

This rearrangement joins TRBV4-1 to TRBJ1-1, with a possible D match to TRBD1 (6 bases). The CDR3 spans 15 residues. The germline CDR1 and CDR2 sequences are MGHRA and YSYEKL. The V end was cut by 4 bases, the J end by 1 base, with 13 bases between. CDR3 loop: CASSLSPQGNTEAFF. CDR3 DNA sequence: TGCGCCAGCAGCCTCTCTCCACAGGGGAACACTGAAGCTTTCTTT.

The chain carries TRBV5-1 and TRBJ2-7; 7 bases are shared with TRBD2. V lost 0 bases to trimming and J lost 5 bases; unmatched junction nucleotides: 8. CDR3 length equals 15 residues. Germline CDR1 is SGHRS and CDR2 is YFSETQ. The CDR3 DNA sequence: TGCGCCAGCAGCTTGGCCGTTGCGGGAGAACACGAGCAGTACTTC. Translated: CASSLAVAGEHEQYF. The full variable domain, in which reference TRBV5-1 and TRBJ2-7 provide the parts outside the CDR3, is KAGVTQTPRYLIKTRGQQVTLSCSPISGHRSVSWYQQTPGQGLQFLFEYFSETQRNKGNFPGRFSGRQFSNSRSEMNVSTLELGDSALYLCASSLAVAGEHEQYFGPGTRLTVT.

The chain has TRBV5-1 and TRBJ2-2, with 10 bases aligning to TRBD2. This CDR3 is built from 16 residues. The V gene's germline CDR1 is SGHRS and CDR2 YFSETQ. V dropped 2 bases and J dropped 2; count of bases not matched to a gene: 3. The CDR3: CASSFWTSGNTGELFF. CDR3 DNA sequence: TGCGCCAGCAGCTTCTGGACTAGCGGAAACACCGGGGAGCTGTTTTTT.

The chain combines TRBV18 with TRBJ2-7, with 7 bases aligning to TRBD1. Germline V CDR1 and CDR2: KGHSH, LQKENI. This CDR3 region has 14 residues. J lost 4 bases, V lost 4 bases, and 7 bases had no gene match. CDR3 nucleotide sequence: TGTGCCAGCTCACGGGCAAGGGGGCCTTACGAGCAGTACTTC. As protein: CASSRARGPYEQYF.

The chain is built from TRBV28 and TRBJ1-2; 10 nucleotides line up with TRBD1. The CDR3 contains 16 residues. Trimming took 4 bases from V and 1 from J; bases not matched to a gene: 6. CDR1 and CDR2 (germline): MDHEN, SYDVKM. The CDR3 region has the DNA TGTGCCAGCAGTTCGACAGGGGGCGGGGGTAACTATGGCTACACCTTC. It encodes CASSSTGGGGNYGYTF.

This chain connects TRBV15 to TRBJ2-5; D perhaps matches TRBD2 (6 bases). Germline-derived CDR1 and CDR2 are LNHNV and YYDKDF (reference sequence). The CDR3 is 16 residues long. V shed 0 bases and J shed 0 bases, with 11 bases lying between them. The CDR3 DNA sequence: TGTGCCACCAGCAGAGATTCAGGAGGGTACCAAGAGACCCAGTACTTC. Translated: CATSRDSGGYQETQYF. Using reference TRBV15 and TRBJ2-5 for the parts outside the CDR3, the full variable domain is DAMVIQNPRYQVTQFGKPVTLSCSQTLNHNVMYWYQQKSSQAPKLLFHYYDKDFNNEADTPDNFQSRRPNTSFCFLDIRSPGLGDTAMYLCATSRDSGGYQETQYFGPGTRLLVL.

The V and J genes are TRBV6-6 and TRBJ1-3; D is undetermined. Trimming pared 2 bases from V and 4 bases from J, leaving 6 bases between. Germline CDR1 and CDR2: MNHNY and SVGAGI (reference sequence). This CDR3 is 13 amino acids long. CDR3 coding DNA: TGTGCCAGCAGTTACCAGATCGGAAACACCATATATTTT. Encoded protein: CASSYQIGNTIYF.

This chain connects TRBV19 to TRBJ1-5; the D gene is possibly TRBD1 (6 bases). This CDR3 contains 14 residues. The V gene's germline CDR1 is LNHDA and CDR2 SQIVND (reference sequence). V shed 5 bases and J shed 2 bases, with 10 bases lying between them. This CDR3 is CASSWEGGNQPQHF. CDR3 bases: TGTGCCAGTAGTTGGGAGGGGGGCAATCAGCCCCAGCATTTT.

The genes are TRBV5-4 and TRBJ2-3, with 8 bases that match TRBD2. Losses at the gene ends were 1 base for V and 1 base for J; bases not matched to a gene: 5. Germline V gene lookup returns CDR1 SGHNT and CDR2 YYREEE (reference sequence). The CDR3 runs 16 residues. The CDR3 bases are TGTGCCAGCAGCTTGAGTTTTAGCGGGGGCACAGATACGCAGTATTTT. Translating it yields CASSLSFSGGTDTQYF.

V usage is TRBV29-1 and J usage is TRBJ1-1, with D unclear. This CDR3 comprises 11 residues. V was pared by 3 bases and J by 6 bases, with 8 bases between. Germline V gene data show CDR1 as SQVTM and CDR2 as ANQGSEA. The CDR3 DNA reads TGCAGCGTTGATCGAGCGTCTGAAGCTTTCTTT. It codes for CSVDRASEAFF.

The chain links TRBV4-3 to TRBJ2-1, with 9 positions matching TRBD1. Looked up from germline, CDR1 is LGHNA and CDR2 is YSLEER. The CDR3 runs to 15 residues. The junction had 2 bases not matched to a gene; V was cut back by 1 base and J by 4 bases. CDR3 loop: CASSQAGQGYNEQFF. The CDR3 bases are TGCGCCAGCAGCCAAGCAGGACAGGGGTACAATGAGCAGTTCTTC.

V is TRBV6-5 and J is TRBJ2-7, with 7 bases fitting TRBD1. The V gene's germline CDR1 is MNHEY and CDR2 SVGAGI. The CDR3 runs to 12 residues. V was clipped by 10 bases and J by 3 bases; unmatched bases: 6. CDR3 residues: CATRGQVYEQYF. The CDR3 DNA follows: TGTGCCACCCGCGGACAGGTCTACGAGCAGTACTTC.